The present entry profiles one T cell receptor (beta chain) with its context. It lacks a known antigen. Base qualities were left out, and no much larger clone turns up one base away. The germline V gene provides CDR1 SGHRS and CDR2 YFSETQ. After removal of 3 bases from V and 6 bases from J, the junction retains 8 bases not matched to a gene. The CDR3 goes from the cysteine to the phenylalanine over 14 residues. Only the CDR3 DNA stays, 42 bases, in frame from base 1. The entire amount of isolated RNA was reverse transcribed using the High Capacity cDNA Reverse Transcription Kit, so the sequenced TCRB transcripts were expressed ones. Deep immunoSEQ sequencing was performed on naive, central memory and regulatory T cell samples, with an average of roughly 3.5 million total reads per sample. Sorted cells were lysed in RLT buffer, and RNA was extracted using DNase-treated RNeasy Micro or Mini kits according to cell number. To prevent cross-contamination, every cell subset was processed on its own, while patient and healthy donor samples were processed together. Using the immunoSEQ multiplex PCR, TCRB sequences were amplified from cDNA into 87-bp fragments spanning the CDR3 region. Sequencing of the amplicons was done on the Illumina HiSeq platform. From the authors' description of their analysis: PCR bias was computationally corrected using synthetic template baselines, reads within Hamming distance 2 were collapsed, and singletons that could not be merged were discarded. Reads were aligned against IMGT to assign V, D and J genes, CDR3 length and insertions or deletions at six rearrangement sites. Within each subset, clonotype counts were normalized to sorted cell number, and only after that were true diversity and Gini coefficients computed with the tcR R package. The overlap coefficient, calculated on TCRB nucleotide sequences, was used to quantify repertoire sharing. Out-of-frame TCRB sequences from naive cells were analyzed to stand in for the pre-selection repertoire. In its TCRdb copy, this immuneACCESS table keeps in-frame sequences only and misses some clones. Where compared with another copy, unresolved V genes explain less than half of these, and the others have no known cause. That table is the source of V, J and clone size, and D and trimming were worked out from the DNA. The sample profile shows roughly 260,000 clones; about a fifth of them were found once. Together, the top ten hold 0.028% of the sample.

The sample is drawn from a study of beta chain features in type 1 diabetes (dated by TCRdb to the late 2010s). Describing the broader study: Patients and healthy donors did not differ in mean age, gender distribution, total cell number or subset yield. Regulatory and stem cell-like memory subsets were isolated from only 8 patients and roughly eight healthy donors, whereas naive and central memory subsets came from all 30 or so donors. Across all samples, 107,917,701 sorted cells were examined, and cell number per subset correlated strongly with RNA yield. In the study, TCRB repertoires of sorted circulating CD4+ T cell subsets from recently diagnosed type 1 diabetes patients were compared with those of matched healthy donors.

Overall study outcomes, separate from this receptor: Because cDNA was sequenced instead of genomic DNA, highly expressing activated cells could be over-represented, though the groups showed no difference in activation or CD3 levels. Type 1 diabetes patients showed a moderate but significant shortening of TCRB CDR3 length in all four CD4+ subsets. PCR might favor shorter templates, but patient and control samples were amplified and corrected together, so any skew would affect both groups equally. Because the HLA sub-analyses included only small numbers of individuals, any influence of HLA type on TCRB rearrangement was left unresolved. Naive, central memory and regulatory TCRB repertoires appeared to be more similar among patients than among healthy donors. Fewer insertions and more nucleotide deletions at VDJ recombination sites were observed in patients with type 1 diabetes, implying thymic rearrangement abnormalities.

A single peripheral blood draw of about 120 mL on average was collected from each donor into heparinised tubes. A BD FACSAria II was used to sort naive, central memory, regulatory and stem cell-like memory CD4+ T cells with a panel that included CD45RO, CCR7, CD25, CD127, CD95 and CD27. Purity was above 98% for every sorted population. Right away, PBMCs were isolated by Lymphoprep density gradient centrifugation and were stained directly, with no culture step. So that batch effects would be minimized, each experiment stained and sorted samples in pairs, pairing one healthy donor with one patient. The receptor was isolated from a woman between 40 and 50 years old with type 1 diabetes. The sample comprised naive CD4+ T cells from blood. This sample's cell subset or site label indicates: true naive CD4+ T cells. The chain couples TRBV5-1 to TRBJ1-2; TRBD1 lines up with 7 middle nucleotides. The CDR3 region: CASSYYTGADGYTF. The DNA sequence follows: TGCGCCAGCAGCTACTATACAGGGGCGGATGGCTACACCTTC.